These T cell receptor beta chains were read from a single sample in a study of blood T cells in healthy people across ages. TCRdb itself ran the 5' RACE reads through MiXCR, one entry per CDR3 protein. There are roughly 900,000 distinct CDR3 sequences in the sample; about 48% occur only once, and 13% lies in the top ten. The sequenced material came from blood. All receptors derive from a man under 40 in good health. The CDR3 runs from the conserved cysteine through the conserved F or W. Fields, in order: D gene, J gene, clone size, V gene, CDR3 DNA, CDR3 protein. The D gene is left open where the match is weak. Not every row has a clone size; where given, it reads once, few, many or a size class.

-,TRBJ1-1,-,TRBV28,TGTGCCAGCAGGAGGCTGGCGGAAACCTTGAACACTGAAGCTTTCTTT,CASRRLAETLNTEAFF
-,TRBJ1-3,-,TRBV4-3,TGCGCCAGCAGCCAAGAATCATTGGAGGGCTCTGGAAACACCGTATATTTT,CASSQESLEGSGNTVYF
TRBD1,TRBJ1-6,-,TRBV20-1,TGCAGTGCTAGGGGGGCCTCGGGACAGGGGCGTAATTCACCCCTCCACTTT,CSARGASGQGRNSPLHF
-,TRBJ1-5,few,TRBV12-3/TRBV12-4,TGTGCCAGCACCTGGGGGGGCCTCGATAATCAGCCCCAGCATTTT,CASTWGGLDNQPQHF
-,TRBJ1-2,-,TRBV4-1,TGCGTCAGCAGCCGAGAAGGGAGGGGGGGCTACACCTTC,CVSSREGRGGYTF
-,TRBJ2-7,-,TRBV6-1,TGTGCCAGCAGTGAATGGTCGTCGGGCTACGAGCAGTACTTC,CASSEWSSGYEQYF
TRBD1,TRBJ1-2,-,TRBV7-2,TGTGCCAGCAGCGTCGCGACAGGGGGCTATGGCTACACCTTC,CASSVATGGYGYTF
-,TRBJ1-3,-,TRBV2,TGTGCCAGCAGTGAAGCACCAGGGCGGGCTGGAAACACCATATATTTT,CASSEAPGRAGNTIYF
-,TRBJ2-7,few,TRBV5-1,TGCGCCAGCAGCTTTGGTGAGACAGACTACTACGAGCAGTACTTC,CASSFGETDYYEQYF
-,TRBJ1-2,few,TRBV2,TGTGCCAGCAGTCCCATCTATGGCTACACCTTC,CASSPIYGYTF
TRBD2,TRBJ2-3,-,TRBV9,TGTGCCAGCAGCGTGGCAACCGGGGGGGCGGGAGATACGCAGTATTTT,CASSVATGGAGDTQYF
-,TRBJ1-1,once,TRBV3-1,TGTGCCAGCAGCCGCAAGACTGAAGCTTTCTTT,CASSRKTEAFF
-,TRBJ1-4,-,TRBV29-1,TGCAGCGTTGAAGATCGCAGGGCGTCTAATGAAAAACTGTTTTTT,CSVEDRRASNEKLFF
-,TRBJ1-2,few,TRBV5-1,TGCGCCAGCAGCTCGGACGGTTCCGACTATGGCTACACCTTC,CASSSDGSDYGYTF
-,TRBJ2-7,-,TRBV30,TGTGCCTGGAGTGTAGGTGTACACTACGAGCAGTACTTC,CAWSVGVHYEQYF
-,TRBJ2-3,-,TRBV27,TGTGCCAGCAGTTTGTCCCCAGGGGGCGGGGGAGATACGCAGTATTTT,CASSLSPGGGGDTQYF
TRBD2,TRBJ2-5,few,TRBV29-1,TGCAGCGAGACGCGGGGGGCGGAAGAGACCCAGTACTTC,CSETRGAEETQYF
-,TRBJ1-2,many,TRBV5-1,TGCGCCAGCAGCTCTACAGGCGCTTCGAGCTACACCTTC,CASSSTGASSYTF
TRBD2,TRBJ2-7,-,TRBV7-3,TGTGCCAGCAGCCAAAGCGGGGGAGCGGCCTACGAGCAGTACTTC,CASSQSGGAAYEQYF